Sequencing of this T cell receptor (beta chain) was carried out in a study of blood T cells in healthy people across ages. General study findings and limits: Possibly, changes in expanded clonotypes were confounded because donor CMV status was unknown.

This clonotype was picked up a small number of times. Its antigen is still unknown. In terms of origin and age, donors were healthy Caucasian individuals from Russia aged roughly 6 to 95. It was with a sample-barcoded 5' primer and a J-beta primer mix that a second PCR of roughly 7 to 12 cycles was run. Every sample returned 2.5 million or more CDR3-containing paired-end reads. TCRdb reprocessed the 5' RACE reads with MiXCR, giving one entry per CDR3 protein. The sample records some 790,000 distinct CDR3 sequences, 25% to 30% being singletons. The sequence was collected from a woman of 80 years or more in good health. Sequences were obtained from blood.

The CDR3 spells CASSSPGTGGANSPLHF. DNA of the CDR3: TGTGCCAGCAGTTCCCCCGGGACAGGGGGAGCGAATTCACCCCTCCACTTT. The chain joins TRBV28 to TRBJ1-6; 11 bases align to TRBD1. From germline, CDR1 is MDHEN and CDR2 SYDVKM. The trim removed 4 bases at V and 7 bases at J, leaving 9 bases unmatched. The CDR3 is 17 residues long.